A single sample gave rise to the 17 T cell receptor beta chains below, sequenced in a study of early T cells in non-severe SARS-CoV-2 infection (dated by TCRdb to the early 2020s). The library was generated by 5' RACE. Sequencing was performed on a NextSeq 500. TCRdb took the public reads, trimmed them with fastp at Q25, ran MiXCR for clone calling and kept in-frame beta chains. Duplicate CDR3 protein sequences are folded into a single record with the most common DNA and genes. This sample lists about 63,000 distinct CDR3 sequences; roughly 13% were detected once. The ten biggest clones cover roughly 4.7% of the sample. Sample: whole blood. Receptors originate from an adult who was a healthcare worker with PCR-confirmed SARS-CoV-2 infection or an uninfected control (not recorded which).

The CDR3 coding sequence is TGCAGTGCTAGCGGCCAGGGGGGGTCTGGGACCCAGTACTTC. Translating it yields CSASGQGGSGTQYF. The J gene is TRBJ2-5, the V gene TRBV20-1, with D perhaps given as TRBD1 or TRBD2 (7 bases each). CDR1 DFQATT and CDR2 SNEGSKA come from the germline V gene (reference sequence). The germline V and J ends were trimmed by 3 bases and 7 bases, with 18 bases remaining between them. CDR3 length: 14 amino acids.

This clonotype came up many times. This sequence joins TRBV7-2 and TRBJ1-1, with D possibly TRBD1 on 5 matching bases. This CDR3 has 14 amino acids. Germline CDR1 and CDR2: SGHTA and FQGNSA. V lost 7 bases and J lost 3, with 15 bases in between. CDR3 residues: CASIPPGAYTEAFF. DNA of the CDR3: TGTGCCAGCATCCCTCCTGGGGCGTACACTGAAGCTTTCTTT. The full variable domain, its missing parts supplied by reference TRBV7-2 and TRBJ1-1, is GAGVSQSPSNKVTEKGKDVELRCDPISGHTALYWYRQSLGQGLEFLIYFQGNSAPDKSGLPSDRFSAERTGGSVSTLTIQRTQQEDSAVYLCASIPPGAYTEAFFGQGTRLTVV.

Ten or more counts support this clonotype. The J gene is TRBJ2-7, the V gene TRBV18; 8 bases are a match to TRBD2. The CDR3 contains 12 residues. V was pared by 10 bases and J by 3 bases, with 5 bases of the junction left unmatched. Germline CDR1 is KGHSH and CDR2 is LQKENI. The CDR3 region is CATGGGYYEQYF. The CDR3 coding sequence is TGTGCCACCGGGGGGGGCTACTACGAGCAGTACTTC. The complete variable domain, with remaining parts taken from reference TRBV18 and TRBJ2-7, reads NAGVMQNPRHLVRRRGQEARLRCSPMKGHSHVYWYRQLPEEGLKFMVYLQKENIIDESGMPKERFSAEFPKEGPSILRIQQVVRGDSAAYFCATGGGYYEQYFGPGTRLTVT.

This clonotype was seen many times. The chain has TRBV20-1 and TRBJ2-1; D is tentatively TRBD1 or TRBD2 (7 bases each). The CDR3 totals 15 residues. V lost 2 bases and J lost 4, with 15 bases in between. CDR1 and CDR2 (germline): DFQATT, SNEGSKA (reference sequence). The CDR3 region has the DNA TGCAGTGCTAGACCGACAGGGAGGGCGTACAATGAGCAGTTCTTC. Residues: CSARPTGRAYNEQFF.

This clonotype was counted ten times or more. This sequence joins TRBV9 and TRBJ1-6; no reliable D call. Germline V CDR1 and CDR2: SGDLS, YYNGEE. The CDR3 loop spans 14 amino acids. The germline V and J ends were trimmed by 4 bases and 5 bases, with 10 bases remaining between them. The CDR3 spells CASSPTGDNSPLHF. The CDR3 region has the DNA TGTGCCAGCAGCCCGACCGGGGATAATTCACCCCTCCACTTT.

At least ten counts were recorded for this clonotype. This chain uses TRBV3-1 with TRBJ2-2; TRBD2 matches 7 bases. Germline-derived CDR1 and CDR2 are LGHDT and YNNKEL (reference sequence). J was trimmed by 3 bases and V by 1 base; bases with no gene match: 5. The CDR3 covers 16 residues. The CDR3 coding sequence is TGTGCCAGCAGCCAAGTCGGGGGGAGTTACACCGGGGAGCTGTTTTTT. It yields the protein CASSQVGGSYTGELFF.

The CDR3 DNA follows: TGTGCCAGCAGTCTTCGACAGGGCTTCACAGATACGCAGTATTTT. It translates to CASSLRQGFTDTQYF. The rearrangement uses TRBV6-1 and TRBJ2-3, with 7 bases lining up with TRBD1. Losses at the gene ends were 5 bases for V and 2 bases for J; bases not matched to a gene: 7. CDR3 size: 15 residues. Germline lookup yields CDR1 MNHNS and CDR2 SASEGT.

The chain has TRBV10-3 and TRBJ2-1; D is ambiguous. V was trimmed by 4 bases and J by 6 bases, leaving 7 bases between them. The length of the CDR3 is 12 residues. The germline V gene encodes CDR1 ENHRY and CDR2 SYGVKD. CDR3 DNA sequence: TGTGCCATCAGTGGGGTCACCAATGAGCAGTTCTTC. As protein: CAISGVTNEQFF.

This clonotype was seen many times. The rearrangement joins TRBV19 to TRBJ1-5; D is possibly TRBD1 (5 bases). In germline, CDR1 is LNHDA, CDR2 SQIVND (reference sequence). This CDR3 has 13 amino acids. V lost 9 bases, J lost 3 bases, and 12 bases lay in between. The CDR3 nucleotides are TGTGCCAGCCGACAGTTCTTCAATCAGCCCCAGCATTTT. This encodes CASRQFFNQPQHF.

This clonotype was detected ten times or more. The rearrangement joins TRBV7-7 to TRBJ1-4, with D possibly matching TRBD1 (6 bases). Germline values: CDR1 SSHAT, CDR2 FNYEAQ (reference sequence). V was cut by 5 bases and J by 8 bases, with 15 bases left in between. The CDR3 extends over 14 amino acids. CDR3 nucleotide sequence: TGTGCCAGCAGCCCGGACCAAAGGGGGGAAAAACTGTTTTTT. Translating it yields CASSPDQRGEKLFF.

This clonotype was recorded many times. V usage is TRBV15 and J usage is TRBJ1-1, with a tentative D call TRBD1 (5 bases). Trimming removed 0 bases from V and 1 base from J, with 6 bases in between. The CDR3 consists of 14 residues. Germline V gene data show CDR1 as LNHNV and CDR2 as YYDKDF (reference sequence). CDR3 nucleotides: TGTGCCACCAGCAGAGATACAGGGAACACTGAAGCTTTCTTT. This sequence encodes CATSRDTGNTEAFF.

As to this clonotype: One junction end does not reproduce the germline sequence, and a read error may be involved. The chain joins TRBV20-1 to TRBJ1-5; TRBD1 matches at 9 bases. The CDR3 has 14 amino acids. Germline CDR1 is DFQATT and CDR2 is SNEGSKA (reference sequence). The CDR3 sequence is CSAQDRGRGQPQHF. In DNA form, the CDR3 reads TGCAGTGCTCAGGACAGGGGAAGGGGTCAGCCCCAACATTTT.

This clonotype has more than one count but fewer than ten. V is TRBV11-2 and J is TRBJ2-5; TRBD1 agrees at 12 bases. V was clipped by 5 bases and J by 5 bases; unmatched bases: 9. Looked up from germline, CDR1 is SGHAT and CDR2 is FQNNGV. This CDR3 is built from 16 residues. This CDR3 is CASSLRGDRGRETQYF. For the CDR3, the DNA is TGTGCCAGCAGCCTACGCGGGGACAGGGGGCGCGAGACCCAGTACTTC. Full variable domain (outside the CDR3, taken from reference TRBV11-2 and TRBJ2-5): EAGVAQSPRYKIIEKRQSVAFWCNPISGHATLYWYQQILGQGPKLLIQFQNNGVVDDSQLPKDRFSAERLKGVDSTLKIQPAKLEDSAVYLCASSLRGDRGRETQYFGPGTRLLVL.

There are a few counts of this clonotype. This CDR3 reads CASSLAPEPGRYEQYF. CDR3 DNA: TGTGCCAGCAGCTTAGCTCCCGAACCAGGTCGGTACGAGCAGTACTTC. The chain carries TRBV7-2 and TRBJ2-7; no clear D gene. The CDR3 totals 16 residues. The germline V and J ends were trimmed by 0 bases and 4 bases, with 16 bases remaining between them. Per the germline V gene, CDR1 is SGHTA and CDR2 is FQGNSA.

The chain links TRBV5-1 to TRBJ1-2, with no clear D. The CDR3 extends over 15 amino acids. Germline values: CDR1 SGHRS, CDR2 YFSETQ. Trimming shortened V by 0 bases and J by 6 bases, and 15 bases separated the two germline ends. The DNA of the CDR3 is TGCGCCAGCAGCTTGGAACTCACGCACTATAATGGCTACACCTTC. This translates into CASSLELTHYNGYTF.

This clonotype has a count of ten or more. This rearrangement joins TRBV7-2 to TRBJ2-1, with D hard to call. This CDR3 spans 13 amino acids. Germline loops: CDR1 SGHTA, CDR2 FQGNSA. Trimming stripped 2 bases from V and 5 bases from J, with 7 bases between. CDR3 sequence reads: CASSLTRNNEQFF. In nucleotides, the CDR3 is TGTGCCAGCAGCTTAACGAGGAACAATGAGCAGTTCTTC.

This clonotype was counted many times. This chain connects TRBV7-3 to TRBJ2-2; perhaps TRBD1 as D (6 bases). CDR1 SGHTA and CDR2 FQGTGA come from the germline V gene. V was pared by 2 bases and J by 5 bases, with 12 bases between. The CDR3 loop spans 15 amino acids. The CDR3 region has the DNA TGTGCCAGCAGCTTATTTGGGGGCCGGACCGGGGAGCTGTTTTTT. This encodes CASSLFGGRTGELFF.